The TCR beta chain described here comes from a study of blood T cell repertoires in COVID-19. J gave up 2 bases and V 4 bases, and 2 bases lay outside the gene matches. Germline V gene data show CDR1 as SGHNT and CDR2 as YYREEE (reference sequence). The CDR3 contains 13 residues. The repertoire was sequenced with immunoSEQ multiplex PCR; TCRdb's copy has only in-frame clones and lacks some. This sample carries some 400,000 clones, 87% of them seen once, and the ten largest clones take roughly 2.1%. The TCR sequence derives from a woman aged 55-75 years with COVID-19, enrolled during active disease. The chain joins TRBV5-4 to TRBJ2-7, with 8 bases fitting TRBD2. Sequencing was performed on peripheral blood. As DNA, the CDR3 is TGTGCCAGCAGCCGTAGCGGGGCCTACGAGCAGTACTTC. It codes for CASSRSGAYEQYF.